This T cell receptor (beta chain) is drawn from a study of shared clonotypes between healthy human individuals. Study-level information: Each donor's CD8 memory used one plate, CD8 naive two, each CD4 subset three.

Free of recent acute infections or vaccinations, the donors were healthy HIV-negative adults. CDR1 and CDR2 (germline): MNHNS, SASEGT. V lost 5 bases, J lost 5 bases, and 5 bases stayed unmatched. This CDR3 is built from 13 residues. On sorted subsets, replicate PCRs used 200 to 250 ng DNA, or 25,000 to 35,000 T cell genomes. Assay: immunoSEQ multiplex PCR; the TCRdb copy retains only in-frame clones and omits some. This table holds 1.6 million or so clones, approximately 98.5% found once. Overall study results and limits: Large sequencing depth failed to make sorted-subset sequencing complete, rarefaction showed.

This clone was seen once. Its antigen is not known. The receptor comes from a man younger than 45 in good health. The specimen sequenced was naive CD4+ T cells sorted from blood. The subset: CD45RA+ positively selected. The V call is TRBV6-1, the J call TRBJ2-7; 8 bases fit TRBD1. Here the CDR3 reads CASSRTDRDEQYF. The CDR3 DNA reads TGTGCCAGCAGTCGCACGGACAGGGACGAGCAGTACTTC.